A selection of T cell receptor beta chains follows, all from one sample in a study of blood T cell repertoires in COVID-19. Profiling relied on immunoSEQ multiplex PCR, and the TCRdb table lists in-frame clones only, not all of them. The profile shows under 75,000 clones, roughly 84% of them singletons. What was sequenced was peripheral blood. These receptors all come from a woman aged 18-30 years with acute or convalescent COVID-19. CDR3s include the opening cysteine and the closing phenylalanine or tryptophan. The D gene is left open where the match is weak. Clone size is not always given. Where it is, it says once, few, many or a class for expanded clones.

v_call: TRBV7-9; j_call: TRBJ2-7; d_call: .; clone_size: .; cdr3_aa: CASSYGQPSYEQYF; cdr3_nt: TGTGCCAGCAGCTATGGACAGCCCTCCTACGAGCAGTACTTC
v_call: TRBV6-2/TRBV6-3; j_call: TRBJ1-4; d_call: .; clone_size: .; cdr3_aa: CASSQADAFEKLFF; cdr3_nt: TGTGCCAGCAGTCAAGCGGACGCATTTGAAAAACTGTTTTTT
v_call: TRBV30; j_call: TRBJ1-1; d_call: .; clone_size: .; cdr3_aa: CAWSLTGSKAFF; cdr3_nt: TGTGCCTGGAGTCTGACAGGCAGCAAAGCTTTCTTT
v_call: TRBV14; j_call: TRBJ1-2; d_call: TRBD1; clone_size: .; cdr3_aa: CASSQDWGQGAGGYTF; cdr3_nt: TGTGCCAGCAGCCAAGATTGGGGCCAGGGGGCTGGGGGCTACACCTTC
v_call: TRBV7-9; j_call: TRBJ2-7; d_call: TRBD1; clone_size: .; cdr3_aa: CASSLVDRGVDEQYF; cdr3_nt: TGTGCCAGCAGCTTAGTAGACAGGGGGGTCGACGAGCAGTACTTC
v_call: TRBV6-6; j_call: TRBJ2-1; d_call: TRBD1; clone_size: .; cdr3_aa: CASSYGQGAYNEQFF; cdr3_nt: TGTGCCAGCAGCTACGGACAGGGGGCCTACAATGAGCAGTTCTTC
v_call: TRBV30; j_call: TRBJ1-5; d_call: .; clone_size: .; cdr3_aa: CAWSGQDNQPQHF; cdr3_nt: TGTGCCTGGAGTGGACAAGACAATCAGCCCCAGCATTTT
v_call: TRBV19; j_call: TRBJ2-1; d_call: .; clone_size: .; cdr3_aa: CASMSRYNEQFF; cdr3_nt: TGTGCCAGTATGTCACGGTACAATGAGCAGTTCTTC
v_call: TRBV3-1/TRBV3-2; j_call: TRBJ2-1; d_call: .; clone_size: .; cdr3_aa: CASSQWRGPYNEQFF; cdr3_nt: TGTGCCAGCAGCCAGTGGCGGGGACCCTACAATGAGCAGTTCTTC
v_call: TRBV5-1; j_call: TRBJ1-1; d_call: .; clone_size: .; cdr3_aa: CASSQTVNTEAFF; cdr3_nt: TGCGCCAGCAGCCAAACAGTCAACACTGAAGCTTTCTTT
v_call: TRBV7-2; j_call: TRBJ2-4; d_call: TRBD2; clone_size: .; cdr3_aa: CASSIGLAGYIQYF; cdr3_nt: TGTGCCAGCAGCATCGGACTAGCGGGATACATTCAGTACTTC
v_call: TRBV5-6; j_call: TRBJ1-5; d_call: .; clone_size: .; cdr3_aa: CASSLGGRNQPQHF; cdr3_nt: TGTGCCAGCAGCTTGGGAGGGCGAAATCAGCCCCAGCATTTT
v_call: TRBV20-1; j_call: TRBJ1-1; d_call: TRBD1; clone_size: few; cdr3_aa: CSASFPNGQAEAFF; cdr3_nt: TGCAGTGCTAGTTTTCCGAACGGACAGGCCGAAGCTTTCTTT
v_call: TRBV11-3; j_call: TRBJ2-1; d_call: .; clone_size: .; cdr3_aa: CASSFGQFNEQFF; cdr3_nt: TGTGCCAGCAGCTTCGGACAGTTCAATGAGCAGTTCTTC
v_call: TRBV7-2; j_call: TRBJ2-7; d_call: .; clone_size: .; cdr3_aa: CASSLAGGGNPYEQYF; cdr3_nt: TGTGCCAGCAGCTTAGCCGGCGGCGGGAACCCCTACGAGCAGTACTTC
v_call: TRBV5-6; j_call: TRBJ2-1; d_call: TRBD2; clone_size: .; cdr3_aa: CASSLEGLAGSAFF; cdr3_nt: TGTGCCAGCAGCTTGGAGGGACTAGCGGGTTCAGCGTTCTTC
v_call: TRBV3-1/TRBV3-2; j_call: TRBJ1-2; d_call: .; clone_size: .; cdr3_aa: CASSQFGSNVYGYTF; cdr3_nt: TGTGCCAGCAGCCAATTCGGGAGTAACGTTTATGGCTACACCTTC
v_call: TRBV27; j_call: TRBJ1-2; d_call: .; clone_size: .; cdr3_aa: CASSPAWAQSHYGYTF; cdr3_nt: TGTGCCAGCAGTCCCGCCTGGGCCCAGAGCCACTATGGCTACACCTTC
v_call: TRBV11-2; j_call: TRBJ1-1; d_call: .; clone_size: .; cdr3_aa: CASSSQPGNTEAFF; cdr3_nt: TGTGCCAGCAGCTCTCAACCCGGGAACACTGAAGCTTTCTTT
v_call: TRBV6-1; j_call: TRBJ2-1; d_call: TRBD2; clone_size: .; cdr3_aa: CASSVITSGEGDEQFF; cdr3_nt: TGTGCCAGCAGTGTAATAACTAGCGGGGAGGGGGATGAGCAGTTCTTC
v_call: TRBV4-2; j_call: TRBJ1-1; d_call: .; clone_size: few; cdr3_aa: CASSQTGSRNTEAFF; cdr3_nt: TGTGCCAGCAGCCAAACCGGTTCACGAAACACTGAAGCTTTCTTT
v_call: TRBV2; j_call: TRBJ2-2; d_call: .; clone_size: .; cdr3_aa: CASSDRGQDTGELFF; cdr3_nt: TGTGCCAGCAGTGATAGGGGACAAGACACCGGGGAGCTGTTTTTT
v_call: TRBV9; j_call: TRBJ1-3; d_call: TRBD1; clone_size: .; cdr3_aa: CASSVVGQRSNSGNTIYF; cdr3_nt: TGTGCCAGCAGCGTAGTGGGACAGCGATCGAACTCTGGAAACACCATATATTTT
v_call: TRBV3-1/TRBV3-2; j_call: TRBJ2-1; d_call: .; clone_size: .; cdr3_aa: CASSEGPSSLGYNEQFF; cdr3_nt: TGTGCCAGCAGCGAGGGCCCTTCGTCCCTTGGCTACAATGAGCAGTTCTTC
v_call: TRBV25-1; j_call: TRBJ2-3; d_call: .; clone_size: once; cdr3_aa: CASTKADRQYF; cdr3_nt: TGTGCCAGCACCAAGGCAGACAGGCAGTATTTT
v_call: TRBV5-8; j_call: TRBJ1-1; d_call: TRBD1; clone_size: .; cdr3_aa: CASSWDRGRTEAFF; cdr3_nt: TGTGCCAGCAGCTGGGACAGGGGCCGGACTGAAGCTTTCTTT
v_call: TRBV7-9; j_call: TRBJ1-1; d_call: TRBD1; clone_size: .; cdr3_aa: CASSSTTGGTEAFF; cdr3_nt: TGTGCCAGCAGCTCCACGACAGGGGGCACTGAAGCTTTCTTT
v_call: TRBV4-3; j_call: TRBJ1-1; d_call: .; clone_size: once; cdr3_aa: CASSQDLTRGGTEAFF; cdr3_nt: TGCGCCAGCAGCCAAGACCTAACTCGGGGGGGCACTGAAGCTTTCTTT
v_call: TRBV19; j_call: TRBJ1-6; d_call: .; clone_size: .; cdr3_aa: CASSIDPGLRPLHF; cdr3_nt: TGTGCCAGTAGTATAGATCCGGGGTTACGACCCCTCCACTTT
v_call: TRBV29-1; j_call: TRBJ1-1; d_call: .; clone_size: once; cdr3_aa: CSVVQGSNTEAFF; cdr3_nt: TGCAGCGTTGTACAGGGATCGAACACTGAAGCTTTCTTT
v_call: TRBV19; j_call: TRBJ2-7; d_call: .; clone_size: .; cdr3_aa: CASSRSNGIPSDEQYF; cdr3_nt: TGTGCCAGTAGTCGAAGCAACGGGATTCCGAGCGACGAGCAGTACTTC
v_call: TRBV4-1; j_call: TRBJ1-3; d_call: .; clone_size: .; cdr3_aa: CASSQEAQGTGNTIYF; cdr3_nt: TGCGCCAGCAGCCAAGAAGCCCAGGGGACTGGAAACACCATATATTTT
v_call: TRBV28; j_call: TRBJ1-2; d_call: .; clone_size: once; cdr3_aa: CASTRGGYYGYTF; cdr3_nt: TGTGCCAGCACCCGGGGTGGATACTATGGCTACACCTTC
v_call: TRBV5-5; j_call: TRBJ1-3; d_call: .; clone_size: .; cdr3_aa: CASSDGFSNVNTIYF; cdr3_nt: TGTGCCAGCAGCGATGGTTTCAGTAACGTAAACACCATATATTTT
v_call: TRBV4-1; j_call: TRBJ2-3; d_call: .; clone_size: .; cdr3_aa: CASSSSPEGDTQYF; cdr3_nt: TGCGCCAGCAGTTCTAGCCCGGAGGGAGATACGCAGTATTTT
v_call: TRBV7-9; j_call: TRBJ1-4; d_call: TRBD1; clone_size: .; cdr3_aa: CASTRTGVNEKLFF; cdr3_nt: TGTGCCAGCACCCGGACAGGGGTTAATGAAAAACTGTTTTTT
v_call: TRBV3-1/TRBV3-2; j_call: TRBJ2-4; d_call: .; clone_size: .; cdr3_aa: CASSQNLASDIQYF; cdr3_nt: TGTGCCAGCAGCCAGAACCTAGCGAGTGACATTCAGTACTTC
v_call: TRBV5-4; j_call: TRBJ1-2; d_call: TRBD1; clone_size: .; cdr3_aa: CASSPSNDRVHGYTF; cdr3_nt: TGTGCCAGCAGCCCCTCGAACGACAGGGTCCATGGCTACACCTTC
v_call: TRBV3-1/TRBV3-2; j_call: TRBJ2-3; d_call: .; clone_size: .; cdr3_aa: CASSQNQGTDTQYF; cdr3_nt: TGTGCCAGCAGCCAAAACCAGGGGACAGATACGCAGTATTTT
v_call: TRBV28; j_call: TRBJ1-5; d_call: .; clone_size: .; cdr3_aa: CASSPETDNQPQHF; cdr3_nt: TGTGCCAGCAGTCCGGAGACAGATAATCAGCCCCAGCATTTT
v_call: TRBV9; j_call: TRBJ2-1; d_call: TRBD2; clone_size: .; cdr3_aa: CASSEAGNSYNEQFF; cdr3_nt: TGTGCCAGCAGCGAAGCGGGAAACTCCTACAATGAGCAGTTCTTC
v_call: TRBV28; j_call: TRBJ2-6; d_call: .; clone_size: .; cdr3_aa: CASSSIPLDSSGANVLTF; cdr3_nt: TGTGCCAGCAGTTCTATACCCCTCGACAGCTCTGGGGCCAACGTCCTGACTTTC
v_call: TRBV6-7; j_call: TRBJ2-5; d_call: TRBD2; clone_size: .; cdr3_aa: CASSYCRTSGQETQYF; cdr3_nt: TGTGCCAGCAGTTACTGTAGGACTAGCGGTCAAGAGACCCAGTACTTC
v_call: TRBV30; j_call: TRBJ2-5; d_call: TRBD2; clone_size: once; cdr3_aa: CAWGAGRETQYF; cdr3_nt: TGTGCCTGGGGAGCGGGGAGAGAGACCCAGTACTTC
v_call: TRBV27; j_call: TRBJ2-2; d_call: TRBD1; clone_size: .; cdr3_aa: CASSYGTGATGELFF; cdr3_nt: TGTGCCAGCAGTTACGGGACAGGGGCCACCGGGGAGCTGTTTTTT
v_call: TRBV30; j_call: TRBJ2-1; d_call: TRBD1; clone_size: .; cdr3_aa: CAWSPRGTGTFGEQFF; cdr3_nt: TGTGCCTGGAGTCCCCGGGGGACAGGCACCTTCGGTGAGCAGTTCTTC
v_call: TRBV7-9; j_call: TRBJ1-3; d_call: .; clone_size: .; cdr3_aa: CASSLTGNTIYF; cdr3_nt: TGTGCCAGCAGCTTAACCGGGAACACCATATATTTT
v_call: TRBV19; j_call: TRBJ2-1; d_call: TRBD1; clone_size: .; cdr3_aa: CASSPGTGRGEQFF; cdr3_nt: TGTGCCAGTAGTCCCGGGACAGGGAGGGGTGAGCAGTTCTTC
v_call: TRBV28; j_call: TRBJ1-2; d_call: TRBD1; clone_size: once; cdr3_aa: CASSSAGGLFKNYGYTF; cdr3_nt: TGTGCCAGCAGTTCCGCAGGGGGCCTTTTTAAGAACTATGGCTACACCTTC
v_call: TRBV5-1; j_call: TRBJ2-7; d_call: TRBD1; clone_size: once; cdr3_aa: CASSLRTGQGGTYEQYF; cdr3_nt: TGCGCCAGCAGCTTGCGTACGGGACAGGGGGGGACCTACGAGCAGTACTTC
v_call: TRBV30; j_call: TRBJ2-7; d_call: TRBD2; clone_size: .; cdr3_aa: CAWSGAGGSYEQYF; cdr3_nt: TGTGCCTGGAGTGGTGCGGGAGGCTCGTACGAGCAGTACTTC
v_call: TRBV2; j_call: TRBJ2-2; d_call: .; clone_size: .; cdr3_aa: CASSEGTRTTGELFF; cdr3_nt: TGTGCCAGCAGTGAGGGGACAAGAACCACCGGGGAGCTGTTTTTT